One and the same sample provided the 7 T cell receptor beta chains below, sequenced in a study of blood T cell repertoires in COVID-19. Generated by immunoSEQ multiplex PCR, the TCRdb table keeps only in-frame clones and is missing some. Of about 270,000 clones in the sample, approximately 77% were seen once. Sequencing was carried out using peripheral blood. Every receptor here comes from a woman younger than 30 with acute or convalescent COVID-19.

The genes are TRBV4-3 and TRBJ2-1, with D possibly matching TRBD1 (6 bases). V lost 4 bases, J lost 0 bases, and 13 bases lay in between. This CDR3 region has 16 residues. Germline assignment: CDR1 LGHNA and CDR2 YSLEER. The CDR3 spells CASSPDRINSYNEQFF. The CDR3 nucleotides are TGCGCCAGCAGCCCTGACAGGATTAACTCCTACAATGAGCAGTTCTTC.

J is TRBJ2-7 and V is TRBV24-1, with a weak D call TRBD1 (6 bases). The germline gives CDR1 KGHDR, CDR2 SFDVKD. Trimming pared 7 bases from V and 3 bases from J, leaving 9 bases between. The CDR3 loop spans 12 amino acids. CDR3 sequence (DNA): TGTGCCACCAGCAAGGACAGCTACGAGCAGTACTTC. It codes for CATSKDSYEQYF.

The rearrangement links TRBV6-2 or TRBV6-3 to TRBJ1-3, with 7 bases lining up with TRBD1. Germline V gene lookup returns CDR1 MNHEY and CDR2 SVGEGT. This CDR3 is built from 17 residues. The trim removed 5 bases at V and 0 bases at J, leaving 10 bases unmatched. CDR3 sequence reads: CASSPPPGQHSGNTIYF. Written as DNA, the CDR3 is TGTGCCAGCAGTCCGCCCCCGGGACAGCACTCTGGAAACACCATATATTTT.

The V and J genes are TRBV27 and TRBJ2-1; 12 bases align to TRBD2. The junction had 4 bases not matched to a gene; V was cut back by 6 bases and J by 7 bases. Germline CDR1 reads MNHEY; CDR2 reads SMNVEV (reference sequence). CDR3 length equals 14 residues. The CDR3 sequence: CASRLAGGGNEQFF. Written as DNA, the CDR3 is TGTGCCAGCAGACTAGCGGGAGGCGGGAATGAGCAGTTCTTC.

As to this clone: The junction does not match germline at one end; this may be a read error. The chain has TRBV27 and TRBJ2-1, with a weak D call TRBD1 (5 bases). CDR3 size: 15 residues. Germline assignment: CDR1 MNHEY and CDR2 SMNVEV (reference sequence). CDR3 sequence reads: CASSISDPTDNEQFF. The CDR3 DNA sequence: TGTGCCAGCAGTATATCGGACCCGACAGACAATGAGCAGTTCTTC.

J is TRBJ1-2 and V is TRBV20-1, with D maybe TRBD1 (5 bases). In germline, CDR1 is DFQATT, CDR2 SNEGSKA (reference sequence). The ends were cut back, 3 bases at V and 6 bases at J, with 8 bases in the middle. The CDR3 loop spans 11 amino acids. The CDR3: CSARTANGYTF. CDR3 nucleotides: TGCAGTGCTAGGACAGCTAATGGCTACACCTTC.

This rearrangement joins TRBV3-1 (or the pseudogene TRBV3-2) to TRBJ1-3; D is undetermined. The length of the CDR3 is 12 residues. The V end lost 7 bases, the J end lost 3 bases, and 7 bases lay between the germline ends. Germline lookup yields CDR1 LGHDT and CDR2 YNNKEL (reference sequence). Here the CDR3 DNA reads TGTGCCAGCAACCTACGTGGAAACACCATATATTTT. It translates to CASNLRGNTIYF.